Below are 18 T cell receptor beta chains sequenced from a single sample in a study of OX40 agonist ivuxolimab in advanced cancers. The library was prepared using the immunoSEQ multiplex PCR assay. As stored in TCRdb, this immuneACCESS dataset retains in-frame rearrangements with V and J assigned. A fraction of the clones does not appear; measured against another copy, unresolved V genes explain less than half of the discrepancy, and the remainder lacks a known reason. The sample records tens of thousands of clones, around 85% of which are singletons. The biggest ten clones account for 0.6% to 0.85% of the sample. Sequenced here: CD4+ or CD8+ T cells sorted from blood, sampled in a trial of the OX40 agonist ivuxolimab. These receptors were taken from an adult with an advanced solid tumor such as melanoma, head and neck, liver or kidney cancer.

The CDR3 loop reads CASRSEYGYTF. The CDR3 DNA follows: TGTGCCAGCAGATCAGAGTATGGCTACACCTTC. This chain uses TRBV6-6 with TRBJ1-2; D call uncertain. This CDR3 contains 11 residues. Germline V CDR1 and CDR2: MNHNY, SVGAGI (reference sequence). The V end lost 6 bases, the J end lost 5 bases, and 7 bases lay between the germline ends.

This chain uses TRBV12-2 with TRBJ1-5; the table's D call of TRBD1 was not tested on the DNA. TRBV12-2 is termed a pseudogene. The CDR3 loop spans 18 amino acids. CDR3 residues: CASRRFSGRTGSNQPQHF. CDR3 bases: TGTGCAAGTCGCCGGTTCTCCGGCCGGACAGGCAGCAATCAGCCCCAGCATTTT.

The chain employs TRBV19 and TRBJ1-5; TRBD1 aligns across 7 bases. V gave up 8 bases and J gave up 5 bases; unmatched junction bases: 9. The germline CDR1 and CDR2 sequences are LNHDA and SQIVND (reference sequence). This CDR3 has 14 amino acids. The CDR3 reads CASGEGQSYQPQHF. The CDR3 DNA reads TGTGCCAGTGGTGAGGGACAGAGTTATCAGCCCCAGCATTTT.

The genes are TRBV20-1 and TRBJ1-1; D is ambiguous. The V gene's germline CDR1 is DFQATT and CDR2 SNEGSKA (reference sequence). The CDR3 has 10 residues. The CDR3 region is CSASGNGAFF. CDR3 DNA: TGCAGCGCCTCGGGGAACGGAGCTTTCTTT.

The chain carries TRBV19 and TRBJ2-2; D remains unclear. The V and J ends lost 3 bases and 2 bases respectively, with 16 bases between them. In germline, CDR1 is LNHDA, CDR2 SQIVND (reference sequence). CDR3 size: 17 residues. Here the CDR3 reads CASSIWLQYVNTGELFF. The DNA of the CDR3 is TGTGCCAGTAGTATCTGGCTTCAGTACGTCAACACCGGGGAGCTGTTTTTT.

This chain links TRBV6-5 with TRBJ2-1; no definite D call. From germline, CDR1 is MNHEY and CDR2 SVGAGI. The CDR3 has 15 residues. The V end was cut by 5 bases, the J end by 8 bases, with 19 bases between. The CDR3 is CASSRTVSAEYEQFF. The CDR3 DNA sequence: TGTGCCAGCAGTCGGACCGTTTCGGCCGAATATGAGCAGTTCTTC.

This sequence joins TRBV6-1 and TRBJ1-2; D is undetermined. The CDR3 covers 13 residues. The germline CDR1 and CDR2 sequences are MNHNS and SASEGT. The germline V and J ends were trimmed by 6 bases and 4 bases, with 12 bases remaining between them. Here the CDR3 DNA reads TGTGCCAGCAGCATAGAGCGCTCCTATGGCTACACCTTC. As protein: CASSIERSYGYTF.

This clone was counted a single time. The chain links TRBV18 to TRBJ2-3; 7 positions agree with TRBD1. Germline V CDR1 and CDR2: KGHSH, LQKENI. The CDR3 extends over 16 amino acids. V shed 2 bases, J shed 1 base, and the junction held 6 bases outside the gene matches. The CDR3 DNA reads as TGTGCCAGCTCACCAATAGCTACAGGGGGCACAGATACGCAGTATTTT. Its translation: CASSPIATGGTDTQYF.

In this sample, this clone turned up once. Germline and junction disagree at one end, which may indicate a read error. Other DNA sequences in the same sample also yield this CDR3. This chain connects TRBV7-7 to TRBJ2-7; perhaps TRBD1 as D (5 bases). CDR1 is SSHAT, CDR2 FNYEAQ, per germline (reference sequence). This CDR3 spans 13 amino acids. This CDR3 reads CASSLETGSEQYF. For the CDR3, the DNA is TGTGCTAGCAGCTTAGAAACAGGAAGCGAGCAGTACTTC.

The chain carries TRBV7-2 and TRBJ2-1; D unresolved. CDR3 length: 16 amino acids. V gave up 0 bases and J gave up 9 bases, with 18 bases separating them. Germline CDR1 reads SGHTA; CDR2 reads FQGNSA. The CDR3 is CASSLAPFAGGGEQFF. For the CDR3, the DNA is TGTGCCAGCAGCTTAGCGCCGTTCGCAGGCGGTGGTGAGCAGTTCTTC.

The chain recombines TRBV7-2 with TRBJ2-2; D is tentatively TRBD1 or TRBD2 (6 bases each). Trimming took off 6 bases at V and 5 bases at J, with 10 bases between the two ends. The CDR3 extends over 13 amino acids. From germline, CDR1 is SGHTA and CDR2 FQGNSA. The CDR3 DNA follows: TGTGCCAGCAGTGGGGGGCTAACCGGGGAGCTGTTTTTT. It encodes CASSGGLTGELFF. The variable domain in full, completed from reference TRBV7-2 and TRBJ2-2, reads GAGVSQSPSNKVTEKGKDVELRCDPISGHTALYWYRQSLGQGLEFLIYFQGNSAPDKSGLPSDRFSAERTGGSVSTLTIQRTQQEDSAVYLCASSGGLTGELFFGEGSRLTVL.

The rearrangement uses TRBV4-3 and TRBJ2-3; TRBD1 agrees at 7 bases. The CDR3 runs to 13 residues. Trimming cost V 5 bases and J 5 bases; bases outside gene matches: 4. Per the germline V gene, CDR1 is LGHNA and CDR2 is YSLEER. CDR3 in amino acids: CASSTRTGDTQYF. CDR3 bases: TGCGCCAGCAGCACGCGGACAGGAGATACGCAGTATTTT.

DNA for the CDR3: TGTGCCAGCAGCGTAGGCTCCCAGGGGATAAATTCACCCCTCCACTTT. The encoded protein is CASSVGSQGINSPLHF. The V call is TRBV9, the J call TRBJ1-6; D perhaps matches TRBD1 (6 bases). Germline CDR1 SGDLS, CDR2 YYNGEE. The CDR3 is made up of 16 amino acids. The germline V and J ends were trimmed by 0 bases and 7 bases, with 14 bases remaining between them.

A note on this clone: Additional DNA sequences in this sample encode the identical CDR3. The CDR3 DNA follows: TGCGCCAGCAGCTTGGAAGGGAACACTGAAGCTTTCTTT. Its translation: CASSLEGNTEAFF. The chain links TRBV5-1 to TRBJ1-1, with no clear D. The V gene lost 0 bases and the J gene lost 1 base, with 4 bases spanning the gap. This CDR3 has 13 residues. Germline V gene sequence: CDR1 SGHRS, CDR2 YFSETQ. Complete variable domain (other parts from reference TRBV5-1 and TRBJ1-1): KAGVTQTPRYLIKTRGQQVTLSCSPISGHRSVSWYQQTPGQGLQFLFEYFSETQRNKGNFPGRFSGRQFSNSRSEMNVSTLELGDSALYLCASSLEGNTEAFFGQGTRLTVV.

The V and J genes are TRBV5-1 and TRBJ2-2; 9 bases are a match to TRBD1. The CDR3 runs 14 residues. The germline V gene has CDR1 SGHRS and CDR2 YFSETQ. With V trimmed by 4 bases and J by 5 bases, 3 bases remained unmatched. The CDR3 DNA sequence: TGCGCCAGCAGCGCGACAGGGGGAACCGGGGAGCTGTTTTTT. Protein product: CASSATGGTGELFF.

The genes are TRBV6-5 and TRBJ2-3, with 8 bases that match TRBD2. The CDR3 has 14 residues. The V gene's germline CDR1 is MNHEY and CDR2 SVGAGI. V lost 4 bases and J lost 5; bases outside the gene matches: 5. CDR3: CASSLRGEIDTQYF. The CDR3 DNA sequence: TGTGCCAGCAGTTTGCGGGGGGAGATAGATACGCAGTATTTT.

The V call is TRBV7-8, the J call TRBJ2-7; 8 bases match TRBD2. Germline V lookup: CDR1 SGHVS, CDR2 FQNEAQ. The CDR3 runs 15 residues. V lost 2 bases to trimming and J lost 2 bases; unmatched junction nucleotides: 5. CDR3 region: CASSLRREGTYEQYF. CDR3 coding DNA: TGTGCCAGCAGCTTACGACGGGAGGGGACCTACGAGCAGTACTTC. Combining the CDR3 with reference TRBV7-8 and TRBJ2-7 gives the whole variable domain GAGVSQSPRYKVAKRGQDVALRCDPISGHVSLFWYQQALGQGPEFLTYFQNEAQLDKSGLPSDRFFAERPEGSVSTLKIQRTQQEDSAVYLCASSLRREGTYEQYFGPGTRLTVT.

The genes are TRBV2 and TRBJ1-6; D unclear. Germline V gene lookup returns CDR1 SNHLY and CDR2 FYNNEI. The V and J ends lost 6 bases and 7 bases respectively, with 10 bases between them. The length of the CDR3 is 13 residues. The CDR3 sequence is CASRLGRNSPLHF. CDR3 in DNA: TGTGCCAGCAGGTTGGGCCGAAATTCACCCCTCCACTTT. Together with reference TRBV2 and TRBJ1-6, the CDR3 gives the full variable domain: EPEVTQTPSHQVTQMGQEVILRCVPISNHLYFYWYRQILGQKVEFLVSFYNNEISEKSEIFDDQFSVERPDGSNFTLKIRSTKLEDSAMYFCASRLGRNSPLHFGNGTRLTVT.